These 26 T cell receptor beta chains originate from one sample sequenced in a study of CD8 T cells in Susac syndrome. Reverse transcription used 0.5 to 1 ug RNA and random hexamers. One entry per CDR3 protein, called by TCRdb with MiXCR from the immunoSEQ multiplex PCR reads. This sample has fewer than 350,000 distinct CDR3 sequences, with roughly nine tenths found just once. Material for sequencing was CD4+ T cells from PBMCs. These receptors were collected from a human donor with multiple sclerosis.

This clonotype came up a few times. In nucleotides, the CDR3 is TGTGCCTGGAGTGCACAGCTTAACACCGGGGAGCTGTTTTTT. Translating it yields CAWSAQLNTGELFF. V is TRBV30 and J is TRBJ2-2; D remains unclear. The CDR3 extends over 14 amino acids. Germline lookup yields CDR1 GTSNPN and CDR2 SVGIG (reference sequence). Trimming shortened V by 1 base and J by 2 bases, and 8 bases separated the two germline ends. Drawing the rest from reference TRBV30 and TRBJ2-2, the complete variable domain is SQTIHQWPATLVQPVGSPLSLECTVEGTSNPNLYWYRQAAGRGLQLLFYSVGIGQISSEVPQNLSASRPQDRQFILSSKKLLLSDSGFYLCAWSAQLNTGELFFGEGSRLTVL.

This clonotype was recorded once. The chain has TRBV3-1 and TRBJ2-5; the match to TRBD2 covers 7 bases. This CDR3 is 14 amino acids long. With 1 base clipped from V and 5 bases from J, the junction kept 4 bases outside the gene matches. Per germline, CDR1 LGHDT and CDR2 YNNKEL (reference sequence). The CDR3 region is CASSQGGSRETQYF. CDR3 nucleotides: TGTGCCAGCAGCCAAGGCGGGAGTAGGGAGACCCAGTACTTC.

The chain couples TRBV6-2 or TRBV6-3 to TRBJ2-7, with D uncertain. Trimming took off 2 bases at V and 9 bases at J, with 14 bases between the two ends. CDR3 length equals 13 residues. Germline CDR1 reads MNHEY; CDR2 reads SVGEGT. CDR3 in amino acids: CASSYGPEQAQYF. DNA for the CDR3: TGTGCCAGCAGTTACGGTCCGGAGCAGGCGCAGTACTTC.

J is TRBJ1-1 and V is TRBV6-5, with D perhaps TRBD1 (5 bases). The CDR3 sequence is 14 residues long. V lost 6 bases and J 3 bases, leaving 14 bases between the germline ends. Germline CDR1 MNHEY, CDR2 SVGAGI. The CDR3 region has the DNA TGTGCCAGCAGAACAGGAGAGGGTCACACTGAAGCTTTCTTT. Translation: CASRTGEGHTEAFF.

J is TRBJ2-1 and V is TRBV20-1, with TRBD2 matching over 12 bases. The germline CDR1 and CDR2 sequences are DFQATT and SNEGSKA (reference sequence). There are 13 residues in the CDR3. The V and J ends lost 5 bases and 9 bases, in that order; junction bases with no gene match: 5. Here the CDR3 DNA reads TGCAGTGCTCGGACTAGCGGGAACGTTGAGCAGTTCTTC. Its protein is CSARTSGNVEQFF.

The V and J genes are TRBV5-1 and TRBJ2-2, with a weak D call TRBD1 (5 bases). V lost 3 bases, J lost 0 bases, and 9 bases lay in between. Germline CDR1 and CDR2: SGHRS and YFSETQ. The CDR3 has 15 amino acids. The CDR3 spells CASSWRQTNTGELFF. The CDR3 DNA reads as TGCGCCAGCAGCTGGAGACAGACGAACACCGGGGAGCTGTTTTTT.

The genes are TRBV12-3 or TRBV12-4 and TRBJ2-3, with no clear D. Between the trimmed V and J ends, which lost 5 bases and 4 bases, there was a span of 10 bases. This CDR3 is built from 13 residues. The CDR3 loop is CASSTPSADTQYF. The CDR3 DNA is TGTGCCAGCAGTACCCCTTCTGCAGATACGCAGTATTTT.

This chain uses TRBV12-3 or TRBV12-4 with TRBJ1-5; no reliable D call. V was trimmed by 1 base and J by 3 bases, leaving 10 bases between them. CDR3 size: 15 residues. The CDR3 spells CASSLGGRPNQPQHF. In DNA, the CDR3 is TGTGCCAGCAGTTTAGGAGGACGGCCCAATCAGCCCCAGCATTTT.

The rearrangement joins TRBV5-1 to TRBJ2-3; TRBD2 matches at 8 bases. The CDR3 is 16 amino acids. The trim removed 1 base at V and 2 bases at J, leaving 6 bases unmatched. Germline V gene lookup returns CDR1 SGHRS and CDR2 YFSETQ. Here the CDR3 reads CASSLNSGSPTDTQYF. CDR3 bases: TGCGCCAGCAGCTTGAACAGCGGGAGTCCCACAGATACGCAGTATTTT.

The gene calls are TRBV12-3 or TRBV12-4 and TRBJ2-1; 7 nucleotides agree with TRBD1. The CDR3 contains 14 residues. V was clipped by 5 bases and J by 6 bases; unmatched bases: 7. The CDR3 DNA is TGTGCCAGCAGTACCCTGGGACAGAGCAATGAGCAGTTCTTC. It specifies CASSTLGQSNEQFF.

V gene TRBV7-2 combines with J gene TRBJ1-1; D is possibly TRBD1 (5 bases). V dropped 1 base and J dropped 0 bases, with 12 bases sitting between them. Germline V gene data show CDR1 as SGHTA and CDR2 as FQGNSA. The CDR3 is made up of 16 amino acids. This chain's CDR3 is CASSLGGDRLNTEAFF. Written as DNA, the CDR3 is TGTGCCAGCAGCTTAGGAGGAGACAGATTGAACACTGAAGCTTTCTTT. Full variable domain (rest looked up from reference TRBV7-2 and TRBJ1-1): GAGVSQSPSNKVTEKGKDVELRCDPISGHTALYWYRQSLGQGLEFLIYFQGNSAPDKSGLPSDRFSAERTGGSVSTLTIQRTQQEDSAVYLCASSLGGDRLNTEAFFGQGTRLTVV.

The chain recombines TRBV6-6 with TRBJ1-2; 9 bases agree with TRBD1. There are 13 residues in the CDR3. The germline CDR1 and CDR2 sequences are MNHNY and SVGAGI (reference sequence). J was trimmed by 8 bases and V by 4 bases; bases with no gene match: 5. CDR3 in amino acids: CASSLQGAQGYTF. The CDR3 nucleotides read TGTGCCAGCAGTTTACAGGGGGCGCAGGGCTACACCTTC.

The chain combines TRBV7-2 with TRBJ2-1, with TRBD2 matching 10 bases. CDR1 and CDR2 from the germline V gene are SGHTA and FQGNSA. The CDR3 loop spans 15 amino acids. Unmatched junction bases numbered 10, after V lost 6 bases and J lost 8 bases. The DNA for the CDR3 is TGTGCCAGCAGTTCCCAGCGGGGGGGCCTGGATGAGCAGTTCTTC. Its protein is CASSSQRGGLDEQFF.

The V call is TRBV12-3 or TRBV12-4, the J call TRBJ2-2, with D perhaps TRBD1 (6 bases). Trimming removed 6 bases at V and 6 bases at J, with 14 bases between. The CDR3 contains 14 residues. CDR3 coding DNA: TGTGCCAGCAGCCAACAGGGAGTAGCCGGGGAGCTGTTTTTT. Protein product: CASSQQGVAGELFF.

The rearrangement joins TRBV5-1 to TRBJ1-2; TRBD1 might be the D (6 bases). The CDR3 consists of 17 residues. Germline V gene lookup returns CDR1 SGHRS and CDR2 YFSETQ. Trimming stripped 4 bases from V and 0 bases from J, with 19 bases between. The chain's CDR3 is CASSPSWTGQTNYGYTF. In DNA form, the CDR3 reads TGCGCCAGCAGCCCGTCGTGGACGGGACAAACTAACTATGGCTACACCTTC.

The chain is built from TRBV5-8 and TRBJ1-2; 8 bases map to TRBD1. CDR3 length: 15 amino acids. The V segment lost 4 bases and the J segment 4 bases; nucleotides outside the gene matches: 9. Per the germline V gene, CDR1 is SGHTS and CDR2 is YDEGEE. This chain's CDR3 is CASSSAPGTGYGYTF. The CDR3 DNA sequence: TGTGCCAGCAGCAGCGCCCCCGGGACAGGCTATGGCTACACCTTC.

J is TRBJ2-7 and V is TRBV9; D possibly corresponds to TRBD1 (6 bases). Trimming shortened V by 4 bases and J by 2 bases, and 13 bases separated the two germline ends. The CDR3 loop spans 14 amino acids. Germline V gene lookup returns CDR1 SGDLS and CDR2 YYNGEE. The CDR3 coding sequence is TGTGCCAGCAGCCTACAGGGAGATCCCTACGAGCAGTACTTC. Its protein product is CASSLQGDPYEQYF.

The V and J genes are TRBV4-3 and TRBJ2-7; D may be TRBD1 or TRBD2 (5 bases each). Germline CDR1 and CDR2: LGHNA and YSLEER. The CDR3 is made up of 16 amino acids. Trimming took off 2 bases at V and 7 bases at J, with 21 bases between the two ends. In DNA form, the CDR3 reads TGCGCCAGCAGCCAAATTAGCCAGAGGGGTTCGGGTGAGCAGTACTTC. Protein sequence: CASSQISQRGSGEQYF.

V gene TRBV5-4 combines with J gene TRBJ1-2; 9 bases are a match to TRBD1. There are 16 residues in the CDR3. The germline V gene has CDR1 SGHNT and CDR2 YYREEE (reference sequence). J gave up 2 bases and V 3 bases, and 8 bases lay outside the gene matches. CDR3 sequence: CASSSRDREANYGYTF. In nucleotides, the CDR3 is TGTGCCAGCAGCTCACGGGACAGGGAGGCGAACTATGGCTACACCTTC.

The chain recombines TRBV3-1 with TRBJ2-7; 9 bases line up with TRBD2. CDR3 length: 15 residues. CDR1 and CDR2 (germline): LGHDT, YNNKEL (reference sequence). The J segment lost 3 bases and the V segment lost 1 base, leaving 4 bases of the junction unmatched. DNA of the CDR3: TGTGCCAGCAGCCAAGGACTAGCGGAATTCTACGAGCAGTACTTC. It codes for CASSQGLAEFYEQYF.

CDR3: CASSKARGLGNTIYF. The CDR3 DNA is TGTGCCAGCAGCAAAGCCAGGGGGCTCGGAAACACCATATATTTT. The chain employs TRBV6-6 and TRBJ1-3, with 8 positions matching TRBD1. J was trimmed by 4 bases and V by 6 bases; bases with no gene match: 8. Germline values: CDR1 MNHNY, CDR2 SVGAGI (reference sequence). CDR3 length equals 15 residues.

V is TRBV3-1 and J is TRBJ2-5, with D unresolved. This CDR3 comprises 14 residues. Per the germline V gene, CDR1 is LGHDT and CDR2 is YNNKEL (reference sequence). The germline V and J ends were trimmed by 3 bases and 5 bases, with 13 bases remaining between them. CDR3 nucleotide sequence: TGTGCCAGCAGCCAGGAACGTGTCCCCGAGACCCAGTACTTC. It encodes CASSQERVPETQYF.

This rearrangement joins TRBV2 to TRBJ2-1, with 8 positions matching TRBD2. The CDR3 totals 15 residues. CDR1 SNHLY and CDR2 FYNNEI come from the germline V gene. Trimming took 4 bases from V and 8 from J; bases not matched to a gene: 10. The CDR3 DNA reads as TGTGCCAGCAGTGTAGCGGGACGGGGGTACTATGAGCAGTTCTTC. It translates to CASSVAGRGYYEQFF.

The chain recombines TRBV6-5 with TRBJ1-6; 8 nucleotides line up with TRBD1. From germline, CDR1 is MNHEY and CDR2 SVGAGI. V was pared by 7 bases and J by 7 bases, with 3 bases of the junction left unmatched. The CDR3 is 13 residues long. CDR3 amino acids: CASKWTGNSPLHF. The CDR3 DNA follows: TGTGCCAGCAAGTGGACAGGGAATTCACCCCTCCACTTT.

This chain joins TRBV5-6 and TRBJ2-1, with 8 bases lining up with TRBD2. J gave up 2 bases and V 2 bases, and 6 bases lay outside the gene matches. The CDR3 spans 16 residues. Looked up from germline, CDR1 is SGHDT and CDR2 is YYEEEE. The CDR3 bases are TGTGCCAGCAGCTTAAGCGGGAGCAGAACCTACAATGAGCAGTTCTTC. It is translated as CASSLSGSRTYNEQFF.

V is TRBV6-1 and J is TRBJ2-3; D is possibly TRBD2 (6 bases). The CDR3 is 15 residues long. V was trimmed by 1 base and J by 12 bases, leaving 20 bases between them. Germline V lookup: CDR1 MNHNS, CDR2 SASEGT. CDR3 DNA: TGTGCCAGCAGTGAAGGGGGGATTTTTGGCGGGAACCAGTATTTT. It is translated as CASSEGGIFGGNQYF.